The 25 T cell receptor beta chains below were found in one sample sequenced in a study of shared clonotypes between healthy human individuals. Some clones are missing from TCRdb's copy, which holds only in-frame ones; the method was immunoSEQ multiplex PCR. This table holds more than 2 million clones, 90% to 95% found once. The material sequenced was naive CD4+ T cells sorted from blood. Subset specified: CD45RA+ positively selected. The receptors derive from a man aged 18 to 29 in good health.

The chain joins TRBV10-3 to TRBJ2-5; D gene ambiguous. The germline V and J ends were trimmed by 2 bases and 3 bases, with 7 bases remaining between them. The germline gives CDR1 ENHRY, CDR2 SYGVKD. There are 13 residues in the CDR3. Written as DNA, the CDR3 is TGTGCCATCAGTGAGCTCCAGAAAGAGACCCAGTACTTC. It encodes CAISELQKETQYF.

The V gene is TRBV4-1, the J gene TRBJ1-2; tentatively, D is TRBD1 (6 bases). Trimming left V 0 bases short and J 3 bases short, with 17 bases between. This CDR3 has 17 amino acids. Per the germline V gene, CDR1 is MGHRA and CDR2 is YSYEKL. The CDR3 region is CASSQDRVWGRDYGYTF. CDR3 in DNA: TGCGCCAGCAGCCAAGATCGGGTCTGGGGGCGAGACTATGGCTACACCTTC.

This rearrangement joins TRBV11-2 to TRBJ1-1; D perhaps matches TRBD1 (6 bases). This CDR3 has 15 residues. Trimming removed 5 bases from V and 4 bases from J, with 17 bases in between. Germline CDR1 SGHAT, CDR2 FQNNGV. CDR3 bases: TGTGCCAGCAGCCAAATACAGGGTAAGGGCACTGAAGCTTTCTTT. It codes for CASSQIQGKGTEAFF.

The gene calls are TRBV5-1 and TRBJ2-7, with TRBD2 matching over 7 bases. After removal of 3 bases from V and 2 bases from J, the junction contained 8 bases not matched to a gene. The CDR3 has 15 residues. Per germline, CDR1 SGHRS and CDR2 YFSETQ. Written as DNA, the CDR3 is TGCGCCAGCAGCTCGAGCCGGGACTATCCCTACGAGCAGTACTTC. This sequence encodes CASSSSRDYPYEQYF. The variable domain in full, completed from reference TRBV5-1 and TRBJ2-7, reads KAGVTQTPRYLIKTRGQQVTLSCSPISGHRSVSWYQQTPGQGLQFLFEYFSETQRNKGNFPGRFSGRQFSNSRSEMNVSTLELGDSALYLCASSSSRDYPYEQYFGPGTRLTVT.

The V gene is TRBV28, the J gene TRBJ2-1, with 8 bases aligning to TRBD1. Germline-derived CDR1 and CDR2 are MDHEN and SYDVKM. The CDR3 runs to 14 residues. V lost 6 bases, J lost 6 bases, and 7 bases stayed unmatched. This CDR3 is CASRIADRVNEQFF. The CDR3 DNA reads TGTGCCAGCAGAATAGCGGACAGGGTCAATGAGCAGTTCTTC.

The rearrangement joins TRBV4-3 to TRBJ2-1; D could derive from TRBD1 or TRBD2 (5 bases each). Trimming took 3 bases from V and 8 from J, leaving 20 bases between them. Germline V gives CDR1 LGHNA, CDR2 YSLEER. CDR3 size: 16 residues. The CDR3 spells CASSHLSGAAEDEQFF. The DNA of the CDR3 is TGCGCCAGCAGCCACCTATCCGGGGCCGCTGAGGATGAGCAGTTCTTC.

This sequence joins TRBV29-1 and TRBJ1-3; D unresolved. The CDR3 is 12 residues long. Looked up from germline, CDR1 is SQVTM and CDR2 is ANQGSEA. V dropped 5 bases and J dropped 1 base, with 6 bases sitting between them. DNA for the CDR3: TGCAGCGTTCAATTGTCTGGAAACACCATATATTTT. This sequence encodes CSVQLSGNTIYF.

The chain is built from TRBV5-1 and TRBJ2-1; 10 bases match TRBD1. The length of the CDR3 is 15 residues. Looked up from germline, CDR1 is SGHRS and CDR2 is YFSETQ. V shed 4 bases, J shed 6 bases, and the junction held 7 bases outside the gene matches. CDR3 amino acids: CASSLPGTGANEQFF. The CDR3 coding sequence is TGCGCCAGCAGCCTACCCGGGACAGGGGCCAATGAGCAGTTCTTC.

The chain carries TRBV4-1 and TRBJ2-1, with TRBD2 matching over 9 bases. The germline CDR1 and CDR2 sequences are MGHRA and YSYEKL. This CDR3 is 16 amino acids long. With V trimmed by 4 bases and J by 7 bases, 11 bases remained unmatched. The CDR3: CASSLLGSGGQNEQFF. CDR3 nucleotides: TGCGCCAGCAGCCTCCTCGGTAGCGGGGGACAGAATGAGCAGTTCTTC.

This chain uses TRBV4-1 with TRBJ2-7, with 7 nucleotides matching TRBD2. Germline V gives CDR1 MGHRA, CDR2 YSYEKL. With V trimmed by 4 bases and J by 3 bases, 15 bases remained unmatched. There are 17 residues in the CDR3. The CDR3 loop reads CASSRMMWGLQNYEQYF. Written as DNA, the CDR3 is TGCGCCAGCAGCCGAATGATGTGGGGACTACAAAACTACGAGCAGTACTTC.

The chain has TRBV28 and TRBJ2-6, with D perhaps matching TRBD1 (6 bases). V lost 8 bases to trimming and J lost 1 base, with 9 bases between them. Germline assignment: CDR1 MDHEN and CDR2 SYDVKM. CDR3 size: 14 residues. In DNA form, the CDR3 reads TGTGCCAGCCTTGGACAGTCTGGGGCCAACGTCCTGACTTTC. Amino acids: CASLGQSGANVLTF.

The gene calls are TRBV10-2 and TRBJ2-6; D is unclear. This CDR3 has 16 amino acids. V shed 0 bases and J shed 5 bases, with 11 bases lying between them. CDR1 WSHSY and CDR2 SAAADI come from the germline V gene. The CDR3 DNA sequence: TGCGCCAGCAGTGAGTCGGCGCAGTTGAGGGCCAACGTCCTGACTTTC. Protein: CASSESAQLRANVLTF.

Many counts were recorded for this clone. The CDR3 coding sequence is TGTGCCAGCTCCCAGTCATCCAGCAATCAGCCCCAGCATTTT. Protein product: CASSQSSSNQPQHF. This chain joins TRBV18 and TRBJ1-5; unclear D gene. The CDR3 loop spans 14 amino acids. In germline, CDR1 is KGHSH, CDR2 LQKENI. Trimming removed 6 bases at V and 1 base at J, with 10 bases between.

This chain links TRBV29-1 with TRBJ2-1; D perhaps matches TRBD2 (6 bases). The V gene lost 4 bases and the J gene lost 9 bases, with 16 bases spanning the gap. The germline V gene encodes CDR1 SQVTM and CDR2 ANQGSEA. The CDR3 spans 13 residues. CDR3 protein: CSVGSEMGGEQFF. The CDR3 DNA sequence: TGCAGCGTTGGTAGCGAAATGGGAGGTGAGCAGTTCTTC.

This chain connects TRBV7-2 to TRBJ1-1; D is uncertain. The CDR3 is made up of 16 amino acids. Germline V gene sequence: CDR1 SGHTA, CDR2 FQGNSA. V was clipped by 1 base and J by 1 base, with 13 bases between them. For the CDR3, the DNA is TGTGCCAGCAGCTTAGTGGGTCCGGTCCCGAACACTGAAGCTTTCTTT. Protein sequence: CASSLVGPVPNTEAFF.

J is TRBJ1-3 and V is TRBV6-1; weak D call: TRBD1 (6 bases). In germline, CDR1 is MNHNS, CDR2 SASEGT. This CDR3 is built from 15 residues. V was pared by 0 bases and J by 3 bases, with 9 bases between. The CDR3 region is CASSEAGGYGNTIYF. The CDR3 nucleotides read TGTGCCAGCAGTGAAGCGGGGGGCTATGGAAACACCATATATTTT.

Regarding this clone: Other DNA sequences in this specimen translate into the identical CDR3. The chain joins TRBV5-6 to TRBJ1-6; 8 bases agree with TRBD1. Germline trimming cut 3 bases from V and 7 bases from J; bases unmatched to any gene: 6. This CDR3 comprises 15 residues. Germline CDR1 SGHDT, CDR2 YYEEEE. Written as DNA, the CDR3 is TGTGCCAGCAGCTCTTTGGACAGGGACAATTCACCCCTCCACTTT. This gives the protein CASSSLDRDNSPLHF.

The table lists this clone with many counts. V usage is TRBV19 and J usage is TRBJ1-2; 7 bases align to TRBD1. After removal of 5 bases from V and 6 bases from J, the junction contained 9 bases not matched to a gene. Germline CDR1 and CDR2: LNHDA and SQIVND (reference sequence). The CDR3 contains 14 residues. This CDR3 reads CASSAPDRLNGYTF. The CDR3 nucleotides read TGTGCCAGTAGTGCCCCGGACAGGCTTAATGGCTACACCTTC.

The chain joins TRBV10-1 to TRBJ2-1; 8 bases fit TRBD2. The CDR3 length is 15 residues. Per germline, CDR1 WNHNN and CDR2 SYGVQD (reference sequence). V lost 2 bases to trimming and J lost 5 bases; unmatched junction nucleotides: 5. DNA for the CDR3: TGCGCCAGCAGTGAGAGGGGACTAGGGGACAATGAGCAGTTCTTC. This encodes CASSERGLGDNEQFF.

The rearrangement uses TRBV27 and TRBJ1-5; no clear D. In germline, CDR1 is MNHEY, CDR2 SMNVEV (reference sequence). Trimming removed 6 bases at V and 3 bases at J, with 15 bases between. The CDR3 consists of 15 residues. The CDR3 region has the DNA TGTGCCAGCAGGCTGGGCAGCAGCCCCAATCAGCCCCAGCATTTT. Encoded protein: CASRLGSSPNQPQHF.

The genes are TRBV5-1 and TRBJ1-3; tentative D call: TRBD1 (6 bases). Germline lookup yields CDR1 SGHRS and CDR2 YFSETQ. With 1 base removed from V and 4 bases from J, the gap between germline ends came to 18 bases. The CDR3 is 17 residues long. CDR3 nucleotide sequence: TGCGCCAGCAGCTTGATGGCTCCAGGGGCTCCGGGAAACACCATATATTTT. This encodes CASSLMAPGAPGNTIYF.

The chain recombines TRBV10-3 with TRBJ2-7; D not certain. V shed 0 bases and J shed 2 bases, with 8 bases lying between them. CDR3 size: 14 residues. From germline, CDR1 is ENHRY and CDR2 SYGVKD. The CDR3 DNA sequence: TGTGCCATCAGTGAGTCGGTAAAGCCCTACGAGCAGTACTTC. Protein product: CAISESVKPYEQYF.

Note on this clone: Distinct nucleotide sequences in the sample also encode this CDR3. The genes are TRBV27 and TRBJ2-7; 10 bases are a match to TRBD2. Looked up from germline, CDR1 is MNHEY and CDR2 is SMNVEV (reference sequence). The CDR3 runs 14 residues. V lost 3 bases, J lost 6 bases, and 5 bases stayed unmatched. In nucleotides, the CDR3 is TGTGCCAGCAGTTTCCGGGGACTAGCGCTCGAGCAGTACTTC. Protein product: CASSFRGLALEQYF.

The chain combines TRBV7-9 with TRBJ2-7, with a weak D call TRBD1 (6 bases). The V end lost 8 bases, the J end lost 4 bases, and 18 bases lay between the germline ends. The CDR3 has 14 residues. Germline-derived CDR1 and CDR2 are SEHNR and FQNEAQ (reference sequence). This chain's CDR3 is CASANSGGGYEQYF. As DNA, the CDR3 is TGTGCCAGCGCCAACTCTGGGGGCGGGTACGAGCAGTACTTC.

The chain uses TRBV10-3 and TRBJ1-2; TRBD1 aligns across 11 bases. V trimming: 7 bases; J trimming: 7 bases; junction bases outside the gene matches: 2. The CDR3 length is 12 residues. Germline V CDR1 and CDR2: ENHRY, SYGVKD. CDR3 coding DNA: TGTGCCATCACTGGGACAGGGGGTGGCTACACCTTC. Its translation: CAITGTGGGYTF.